Listed below are T cell receptor beta chains from one sample, sequenced in a study of cytomegalovirus exposure and HLA in healthy donors. Profiled with immunoSEQ multiplex PCR; TCRdb holds only in-frame clones, not every one. The sample has more than 70,000 clones, approximately 80% seen once. The sample comprised PBMCs. These receptors all stem from a man aged 25-45 years in good health and CMV-seropositive. Both conserved end residues are part of each CDR3. Fields, in order: D gene, clone size, J gene, V gene, CDR3 DNA, CDR3 protein. A D gene is named only where the DNA matches it firmly. A row's size may be missing; if present it is once, few, many or a size class.

D: TRBD1
size: -
J: TRBJ1-1
V: TRBV12-5
DNA: TGTGCTAGTGGGCAGACAGGGGGGGGCACTGAAGCTTTCTTT
CDR3: CASGQTGGGTEAFF

D: TRBD1
size: -
J: TRBJ2-5
V: TRBV5-1
DNA: TGCGCCAGCTCGACAGGGGTGGGTGGAGAGACCCAGTACTTC
CDR3: CASSTGVGGETQYF

D: TRBD1
size: -
J: TRBJ1-5
V: TRBV28
DNA: TGTGCCAGCAGACAGGGGTATCAGCCCCAGCATTTT
CDR3: CASRQGYQPQHF

D: -
size: -
J: TRBJ1-1
V: TRBV6-5
DNA: TGTGCCAGCAGTTACTCACGGGGGGACACTGAAGCTTTCTTT
CDR3: CASSYSRGDTEAFF

D: TRBD1
size: -
J: TRBJ1-2
V: TRBV7-9
DNA: TGTGCCAGCAGCCCGGGGACAGGGTACGGCTACACCTTC
CDR3: CASSPGTGYGYTF

D: TRBD2
size: -
J: TRBJ2-2
V: TRBV4-2
DNA: TGTGCCAGCAGCCAAGGAAGCGGGGGGCCCTACACCGGGGAGCTGTTTTTT
CDR3: CASSQGSGGPYTGELFF

D: TRBD2
size: few
J: TRBJ2-7
V: TRBV28
DNA: TGTGCCAGCAGCTCGTTTCCGGGACTAGCGGGCTACGAGCAGTACTTC
CDR3: CASSSFPGLAGYEQYF

D: -
size: -
J: TRBJ2-2
V: TRBV5-4
DNA: TGTGCCAGCAGCTTGGCGTGGCCGAAGAACACCGGGGAGCTGTTTTTT
CDR3: CASSLAWPKNTGELFF

D: TRBD1
size: -
J: TRBJ1-2
V: TRBV29-1
DNA: TGCAGCGTTGAGAGCGCAGGGGGGCCTCAGGGTCATAACTATGGCTACACCTTC
CDR3: CSVESAGGPQGHNYGYTF

D: -
size: -
J: TRBJ2-5
V: TRBV7-2
DNA: TGTGCCAGCAGCCGTACAGGAGAGACCCAGTACTTC
CDR3: CASSRTGETQYF

D: -
size: -
J: TRBJ2-3
V: TRBV5-1
DNA: TGCGCCAGCAGCTTGGGCCCCCGAGGGACAGATACGCAGTATTTT
CDR3: CASSLGPRGTDTQYF

D: -
size: once
J: TRBJ1-1
V: TRBV6-6
DNA: TGTGCCAGCATAGAAAGGGGGGGGAACACTGAAGCTTTCTTT
CDR3: CASIERGGNTEAFF

D: -
size: -
J: TRBJ1-1
V: TRBV11-2
DNA: TGTGCCAGCAGCTTAGTTGGGGGGGGCCTTACTGAAGCTTTCTTT
CDR3: CASSLVGGGLTEAFF

D: TRBD2
size: -
J: TRBJ2-2
V: TRBV7-9
DNA: TGTTCCTTACAGCGGGGGGCGGACACCGGGGAGCTGTTTTTT
CDR3: CSLQRGADTGELFF

D: -
size: -
J: TRBJ1-2
V: TRBV19
DNA: TGTGCCAGTGGGAAGGACAGTCTGGGTAACTATGGCTACACCTTC
CDR3: CASGKDSLGNYGYTF

D: -
size: once
J: TRBJ2-3
V: TRBV19
DNA: TGTGCCAGTAGTGTCTTAAGCGACAGGCCGAGCACAGATACGCAGTATTTT
CDR3: CASSVLSDRPSTDTQYF

D: TRBD2
size: -
J: TRBJ2-2
V: TRBV11-2
DNA: TGTGCCAGCAGCCGGACTAGCGGAAACACCGGGGAGCTGTTTTTT
CDR3: CASSRTSGNTGELFF

D: -
size: -
J: TRBJ2-3
V: TRBV20-1
DNA: TGCAGTGCACACCCAGATACGCAGTATTTT
CDR3: CSAHPDTQYF

D: -
size: once
J: TRBJ1-4
V: TRBV7-9
DNA: TGTGCCAGCAGCTTAGGAGACTCAAATGAAAAACTGTTTTTT
CDR3: CASSLGDSNEKLFF

D: -
size: -
J: TRBJ2-2
V: TRBV27
DNA: TGTGCCAGCAGTTTAGGAGCTCGGGAAGGGGAGCTGTTTTTT
CDR3: CASSLGAREGELFF

D: -
size: -
J: TRBJ1-1
V: TRBV28
DNA: TGTGCCAGCAGTTTAAACACTTTGACAGGCGGTCTGAACACTGAAGCTTTCTTT
CDR3: CASSLNTLTGGLNTEAFF

D: TRBD2
size: -
J: TRBJ2-5
V: TRBV7-9
DNA: TGTGCCAGCAGCTCTTATGGACTAGCGGTTTTTAGTACCCAGTACTTC
CDR3: CASSSYGLAVFSTQYF

D: -
size: -
J: TRBJ2-1
V: TRBV7-6
DNA: TGTGCCAGCAGCTTAGGCCCCGGGGAGGATGAGCAGTTCTTC
CDR3: CASSLGPGEDEQFF

D: TRBD1
size: -
J: TRBJ1-4
V: TRBV7-3
DNA: TGTGCCAGCAGCTTGACCCAGGGGGCAGGAGAAAAACTGTTTTTT
CDR3: CASSLTQGAGEKLFF

D: -
size: -
J: TRBJ1-1
V: TRBV6-4
DNA: TGTGCCAGCAGAATCGGGAACGATCGAAACACTGAAGCTTTCTTT
CDR3: CASRIGNDRNTEAFF

D: -
size: -
J: TRBJ1-1
V: TRBV18
DNA: TGTGCCAGCTCATTCCAGGGATCGTCCACTGAAGCTTTCTTT
CDR3: CASSFQGSSTEAFF

D: -
size: -
J: TRBJ2-2
V: TRBV9
DNA: TGTGCCAGCAGTCATAACACCGGGGAGCTGTTTTTT
CDR3: CASSHNTGELFF

D: TRBD1
size: -
J: TRBJ2-4
V: TRBV29-1
DNA: TGCAGCGTTAGTGGGACAGGCGAAAACATTCAGTACTTC
CDR3: CSVSGTGENIQYF

D: -
size: -
J: TRBJ2-1
V: TRBV15
DNA: TGTGCCACCAGCGCGGGGTACAATGGGCAGTTCTTC
CDR3: CATSAGYNGQFF

D: -
size: -
J: TRBJ2-5
V: TRBV7-9
DNA: TGTGCCAGCAGCCCAGGGCGGCTGGAGACCCAGTACTTC
CDR3: CASSPGRLETQYF